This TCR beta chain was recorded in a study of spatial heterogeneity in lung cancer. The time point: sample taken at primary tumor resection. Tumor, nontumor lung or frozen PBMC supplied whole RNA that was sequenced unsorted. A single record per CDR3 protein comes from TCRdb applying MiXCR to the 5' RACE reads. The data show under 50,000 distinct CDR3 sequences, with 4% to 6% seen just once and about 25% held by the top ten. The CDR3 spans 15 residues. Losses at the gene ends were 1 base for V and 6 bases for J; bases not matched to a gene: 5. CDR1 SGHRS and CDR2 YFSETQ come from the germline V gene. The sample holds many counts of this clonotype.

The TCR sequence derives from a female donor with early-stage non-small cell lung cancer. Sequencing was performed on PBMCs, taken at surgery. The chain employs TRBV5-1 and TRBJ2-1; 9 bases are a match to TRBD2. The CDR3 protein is CASSLLTSGSNEQFF. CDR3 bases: TGCGCCAGCAGCTTGTTGACTAGCGGATCCAATGAGCAGTTCTTC. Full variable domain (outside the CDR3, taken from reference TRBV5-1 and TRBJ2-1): KAGVTQTPRYLIKTRGQQVTLSCSPISGHRSVSWYQQTPGQGLQFLFEYFSETQRNKGNFPGRFSGRQFSNSRSEMNVSTLELGDSALYLCASSLLTSGSNEQFFGPGTRLTVL.